This T cell receptor (beta chain) was documented in a study of blood T cell repertoires in COVID-19. Study details: Nucleic acid was either cDNA or gDNA, and it came from T cells, B-cell-depleted T cells, or PBMCs.

Assay: immunoSEQ multiplex PCR; the TCRdb copy retains only in-frame clones and omits some. This table has around 310,000 clones, around 92% appearing once. V shed 3 bases and J 9 bases; nucleotides not matched to a gene: 0. The length of the CDR3 is 13 residues. Per the germline V gene, CDR1 is MNHNS and CDR2 is SASEGT. Material for sequencing was PBMCs or T cells enriched from blood (not recorded which). J is TRBJ1-6 and V is TRBV6-1, with TRBD1 matching over 9 bases. The sequence derives from a woman aged 25 to 39 who had recovered from COVID-19. For the CDR3, the DNA is TGTGCCAGCAGTGAGGACAGGGGTTCACCCCTCCACTTT. Its translation is CASSEDRGSPLHF.